Included here is one TCR beta chain sequence, with context. PCR employed 60 Vbeta and 13 Jbeta primers. Data came from immunoSEQ multiplex PCR; TCRdb stores just in-frame clones and leaves some out. The sample lists some 100,000 clones, 60% to 75% occurring once. These data originate in a study of cytomegalovirus exposure and HLA in healthy donors. Germline V CDR1 and CDR2: SNHLY, FYNNEI. The V gene lost 6 bases and the J gene lost 1 base, with 16 bases spanning the gap. The CDR3 has 15 amino acids. The specimen was PBMCs. The receptor was derived from a man over 45 in good health and CMV-seronegative. This chain links TRBV2 with TRBJ2-7, with a possible D match to TRBD1 (5 bases). CDR3 sequence (DNA): TGTGCCAGCAGACAGATCGGTGGGGCATCCTACGAGCAGTACTTC. Translating gives CASRQIGGASYEQYF.